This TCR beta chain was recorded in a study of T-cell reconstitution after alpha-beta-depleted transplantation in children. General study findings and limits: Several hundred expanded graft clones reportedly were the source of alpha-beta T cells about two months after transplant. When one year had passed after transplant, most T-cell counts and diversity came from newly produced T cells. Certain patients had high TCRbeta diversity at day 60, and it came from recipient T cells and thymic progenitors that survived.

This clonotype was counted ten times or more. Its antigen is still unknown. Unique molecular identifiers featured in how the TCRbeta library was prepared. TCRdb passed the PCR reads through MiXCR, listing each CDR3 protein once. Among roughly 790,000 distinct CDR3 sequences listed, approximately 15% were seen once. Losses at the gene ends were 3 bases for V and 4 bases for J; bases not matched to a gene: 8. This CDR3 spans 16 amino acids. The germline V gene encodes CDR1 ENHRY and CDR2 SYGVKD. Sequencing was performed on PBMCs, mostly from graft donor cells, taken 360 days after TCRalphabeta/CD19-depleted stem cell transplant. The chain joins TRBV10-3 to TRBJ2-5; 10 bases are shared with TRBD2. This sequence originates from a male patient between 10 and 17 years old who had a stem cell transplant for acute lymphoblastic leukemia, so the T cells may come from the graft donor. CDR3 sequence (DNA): TGTGCCATCAGTGACCTAGCGGGAGAGGGTGGAGAGACCCAGTACTTC. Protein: CAISDLAGEGGETQYF.